These 4 T cell receptor beta chains were sequenced from one sample in a study of T cells in Graves' hyperthyroidism and ophthalmopathy. From RNA transcripts, TCR beta CDR3 regions were amplified. First-round RT-PCR of the TCR CDR3 relied on the HTBI primer set. Each CDR3 protein is one row after TCRdb ran MiXCR on the multiplex PCR reads. The sample lists approximately 400,000 distinct CDR3 sequences; roughly 13% were seen once. Sequenced: blood. Receptor source: a man aged 30 to 45 with Graves' hyperthyroidism that later progressed to Graves' ophthalmopathy.

This clonotype was observed many times. The CDR3 DNA reads TGTGCCAGCAGCTTAGTGGGTGAGAACACTGAAGCTTTCTTT. Residues: CASSLVGENTEAFF. This chain joins TRBV7-8 and TRBJ1-1; no firm D call. The V end was cut by 1 base, the J end by 1 base, with 7 bases between. Germline V gene sequence: CDR1 SGHVS, CDR2 FQNEAQ. The CDR3 totals 14 residues.

This clonotype was observed many times. V and J are TRBV5-1 and TRBJ1-1; D might be TRBD1 (5 bases). Germline CDR1 and CDR2: SGHRS and YFSETQ. With 0 bases removed from V and 1 base from J, the gap between germline ends came to 13 bases. The CDR3 is made up of 16 amino acids. The CDR3 reads CASSLGGIRPNTEAFF. The CDR3 DNA follows: TGCGCCAGCAGCTTGGGGGGGATTCGCCCGAACACTGAAGCTTTCTTT.

This clonotype was detected ten times or more. The chain has TRBV28 and TRBJ2-7; D is perhaps TRBD1 (6 bases). The V end lost 6 bases, the J end lost 0 bases, and 12 bases lay between the germline ends. CDR3 size: 14 residues. Per germline, CDR1 MDHEN and CDR2 SYDVKM. The CDR3 sequence is CASSGTLPSYEQYF. As DNA, the CDR3 is TGTGCCAGCAGCGGGACATTGCCCTCCTACGAGCAGTACTTC. The variable domain in full, completed from reference TRBV28 and TRBJ2-7, reads DVKVTQSSRYLVKRTGEKVFLECVQDMDHENMFWYRQDPGLGLRLIYFSYDVKMKEKGDIPEGYSVSREKKERFSLILESASTNQTSMYLCASSGTLPSYEQYFGPGTRLTVT.

This clonotype has more than one count but fewer than ten. The V call is TRBV12-3 or TRBV12-4, the J call TRBJ1-3; no reliable D call. V was pared by 5 bases and J by 1 base, with 9 bases between. CDR3 length: 14 amino acids. The CDR3 DNA follows: TGTGCCAGCAGTCGCTCAGGTTCTGGAAACACCATATATTTT. Translating gives CASSRSGSGNTIYF.